These 4 T cell receptor beta chains came from one sample sequenced in a study of T-cell memory formation after mild COVID-19. Using its own MiXCR run on the 5' RACE reads, TCRdb lists one record per CDR3 protein. This sample has 100,000 to 130,000 distinct CDR3 sequences, with roughly a sixth found just once. Sequenced input: PBMCs or a T cell subset sorted from them (not recorded which). Receptor source: a man in his late teens or twenties who had mild COVID-19 (a few samples of this study predate the infection). Cell type and time point are not known.

The gene calls are TRBV7-2 and TRBJ2-1; 13 bases are shared with TRBD2. From germline, CDR1 is SGHTA and CDR2 FQGNSA. CDR3 length: 15 residues. J gave up 6 bases and V 1 base, and 0 bases lay outside the gene matches. CDR3 in amino acids: CASSLGLAGGNEQFF. The CDR3 bases are TGTGCCAGCAGCTTAGGACTAGCGGGGGGCAATGAGCAGTTCTTC.

This clonotype was picked up a small number of times. V usage is TRBV7-9 and J usage is TRBJ2-2; 9 positions match TRBD1. V trimming: 8 bases; J trimming: 7 bases; junction bases outside the gene matches: 11. Per the germline V gene, CDR1 is SEHNR and CDR2 is FQNEAQ (reference sequence). There are 15 residues in the CDR3. CDR3 in amino acids: CASGSRTGAFGELFF. CDR3 DNA: TGTGCCAGCGGGAGCCGGACAGGGGCGTTCGGGGAGCTGTTTTTT. Filled out from reference TRBV7-9 and TRBJ2-2, the complete variable domain reads DTGVSQNPRHKITKRGQNVTFRCDPISEHNRLYWYRQTLGQGPEFLTYFQNEAQLEKSRLLSDRFSAERPKGSFSTLEIQRTEQGDSAMYLCASGSRTGAFGELFFGEGSRLTVL.

The chain has TRBV7-8 and TRBJ2-7; TRBD1 agrees at 8 bases. The trim removed 2 bases at V and 3 bases at J, leaving 3 bases unmatched. The CDR3 totals 14 residues. Germline values: CDR1 SGHVS, CDR2 FQNEAQ. The CDR3 region is CASSLRGQGYEQYV. As DNA, the CDR3 is TGTGCCAGCAGCTTACGCGGACAGGGCTACGAGCAGTACGTC.

This clonotype was seen only a few times. The chain joins TRBV20-1 to TRBJ2-5, with D perhaps assigned TRBD1 or TRBD2 (5 bases each). The germline V gene has CDR1 DFQATT and CDR2 SNEGSKA (reference sequence). Trimming stripped 6 bases from V and 6 bases from J, with 17 bases between. The CDR3 is 13 amino acids. The CDR3 bases are TGCAGTGCACTGGGGACCCACGGGAAGACCCAGTACTTC. Translating it yields CSALGTHGKTQYF.